Listed below are T cell receptor beta chains from one sample, sequenced in a study of cytomegalovirus exposure and HLA in healthy donors. The table came from immunoSEQ multiplex PCR; TCRdb's copy has only in-frame clones and leaves some out. The table records more than 200,000 clones, over 75% of them present only once. Sequenced material: PBMCs. Every receptor here comes from a human donor in good health. CDR3s include the opening cysteine and the closing phenylalanine or tryptophan. Fields, in order: J gene, CDR3 length, clone size, V gene, D gene, CDR3 protein, CDR3 DNA. A D gene is named only where the DNA matches it firmly. Clone sizes are given selectively: once, few, many, or a class where the clone is expanded.

TRBJ2-1	18	NA	TRBV19	TRBD2	CASSAGSLLASVLNEQFF	TGTGCCAGTAGTGCGGGGTCACTACTAGCGTCAGTTTTGAATGAGCAGTTCTTC
TRBJ1-1	11	NA	TRBV20-1	NA	CSAPEGTEAFF	TGCAGTGCTCCGGAGGGCACTGAAGCTTTCTTT
TRBJ2-2	18	NA	TRBV5-4	TRBD1	CASSLAGDRLLNTGELFF	TGTGCCAGCAGCTTGGCCGGGGACAGGCTCCTGAACACCGGGGAGCTGTTTTTT
TRBJ2-3	14	NA	TRBV9	NA	CASSVTGLIDTQYF	TGTGCCAGCAGCGTAACAGGGCTGATAGATACGCAGTATTTT
TRBJ2-1	13	NA	TRBV29-1	TRBD2	CSVSELAGNEQFF	TGCAGCGTTAGCGAGCTAGCGGGAAATGAGCAGTTCTTC
TRBJ2-1	15	NA	TRBV9	TRBD2	CASSARLAGTNEQFF	TGTGCCAGCAGCGCCCGACTAGCGGGTACCAATGAGCAGTTCTTC
TRBJ1-1	14	NA	TRBV28	NA	CASRTEDTNTEAFF	TGTGCCAGCAGAACCGAGGACACGAACACTGAAGCTTTCTTT
TRBJ2-5	15	NA	TRBV7-7	TRBD2	CASSLGTSGTETQYF	TGTGCTAGCAGCTTAGGGACTAGCGGGACCGAGACCCAGTACTTC
TRBJ2-7	19	NA	TRBV6-1	TRBD2	CASSDPGLAGGILSYEQYF	TGTGCCAGCAGTGATCCGGGACTAGCGGGAGGGATTTTATCCTACGAGCAGTACTTC
TRBJ2-1	13	once	TRBV5-1	TRBD2	CASGTSGTNEQFF	TGCGCCAGCGGGACTAGCGGGACGAATGAGCAGTTCTTC
TRBJ1-1	14	NA	TRBV6-5	NA	CASSYRDWNTEAFF	TGTGCCAGCAGTTACAGGGACTGGAACACTGAAGCTTTCTTT
TRBJ2-1	16	once	TRBV5-4	NA	CASSLEGNRGYNEQFF	TGTGCCAGCAGCTTGGAGGGGAACAGAGGTTACAATGAGCAGTTCTTC
TRBJ2-2	15	NA	TRBV6-5	TRBD2	CASIRASGSTGELFF	TGTGCCAGCATTAGAGCCAGCGGGAGCACCGGGGAGCTGTTTTTT
TRBJ1-5	14	NA	TRBV7-8	NA	CASSLAAGDQPQHF	TGTGCCAGCAGCTTAGCGGCAGGCGATCAGCCCCAGCATTTT
TRBJ2-1	13	NA	TRBV18	NA	CASSPGRDNEQFF	TGTGCCAGCTCACCGGGGAGAGACAATGAGCAGTTCTTC
TRBJ2-4	16	NA	TRBV9	TRBD2	CASSSRVAGDINIQYF	TGTGCCAGCAGCTCCCGTGTAGCGGGAGACATAAACATTCAGTACTTC
TRBJ2-3	16	NA	TRBV5-1	TRBD2	CASSLGAAGEGHTQYF	TGCGCCAGCAGCTTGGGGGCGGCGGGGGAAGGCCATACGCAGTATTTT
TRBJ1-1	14	once	TRBV7-9	NA	CASSPLGTNTEAFF	TGTGCCAGCAGTCCCTTGGGGACAAACACTGAAGCTTTCTTT
TRBJ1-5	15	NA	TRBV28	NA	CASSSPGIINQPQHF	TGTGCCAGCAGTTCCCCCGGGATCATCAATCAGCCCCAGCATTTT
TRBJ1-5	15	NA	TRBV6-5	TRBD1	CASSYGRTGGQPQHF	TGTGCCAGCAGTTACGGGCGGACAGGGGGTCAGCCCCAGCATTTT
TRBJ1-2	14	NA	TRBV4-1	NA	CASSQERQSYGYTF	TGCGCCAGCAGCCAAGAGCGGCAATCCTATGGCTACACCTTC
TRBJ2-5	14	NA	TRBV5-1	NA	CASSLGGGKETQYF	TGCGCCAGCAGCTTGGGCGGCGGAAAAGAGACCCAGTACTTC
TRBJ2-3	16	NA	TRBV27	TRBD2	CASRTSLAGVADTQYF	TGTGCCAGCAGGACCAGCCTAGCGGGAGTTGCAGATACGCAGTATTTT
TRBJ2-7	14	NA	TRBV9	TRBD1	CASSVGTGQYEQYF	TGTGCCAGCAGCGTCGGGACAGGGCAATACGAGCAGTACTTC
TRBJ2-5	14	NA	TRBV27	NA	CASSLVSQGETQYF	TGTGCCAGCAGTTTGGTTTCCCAGGGGGAGACCCAGTACTTC
TRBJ2-1	15	few	TRBV7-2	NA	CASSLDRASNNEQFF	TGTGCCAGCAGCTTAGACAGGGCTAGTAACAATGAGCAGTTCTTC
TRBJ2-5	13	few	TRBV29-1	TRBD1	CSVGAGGRQTQYF	TGCAGCGTTGGAGCAGGGGGTCGGCAGACCCAGTACTTC
TRBJ2-7	14	NA	TRBV2	TRBD1	CASGPRTGAYEQYF	TGTGCCAGCGGTCCTCGGACAGGGGCCTACGAGCAGTACTTC
TRBJ2-7	16	once	TRBV21-1	NA	CASSNKIRETTYEQYF	TGTGCCAGCAGCAATAAAATACGGGAGACCACCTACGAGCAGTACTTC
TRBJ1-2	16	NA	TRBV25-1	NA	CASSESLQTTNYGYTF	TGTGCCAGCAGTGAATCCCTTCAGACAACTAACTATGGCTACACCTTC
TRBJ2-7	17	NA	TRBV27	TRBD1	CASSLIIQGASSYEQYF	TGTGCCAGCAGTTTAATTATCCAGGGGGCCAGCTCCTACGAGCAGTACTTC
TRBJ2-1	17	NA	TRBV18	TRBD2	CASSPPLGTSGSVEQFF	TGTGCCAGCTCACCACCACTGGGGACTAGCGGCTCGGTTGAGCAGTTCTTC
TRBJ2-7	14	NA	TRBV15	TRBD1	CATIPPGQFYEQYF	TGTGCCACCATCCCTCCGGGACAGTTCTACGAGCAGTACTTC
TRBJ2-7	15	NA	TRBV5-1	TRBD2	CASSFLAGGTYEQYF	TGCGCCAGCAGCTTCCTAGCGGGAGGGACCTACGAGCAGTACTTC
TRBJ2-7	14	NA	TRBV10-3	NA	CAIRLGGSSYEQYF	TGTGCCATCAGGCTTGGAGGCAGCTCCTACGAGCAGTACTTC
TRBJ2-7	13	NA	TRBV30	TRBD1	CALIRQGPYEQYF	TGTGCCTTGATCAGACAGGGCCCCTACGAGCAGTACTTC
TRBJ1-5	13	NA	TRBV6-5	NA	CASGAVDNQPQHF	TGTGCCAGCGGGGCGGTCGACAATCAGCCCCAGCATTTT
TRBJ2-7	16	NA	TRBV27	NA	CASSRELWGSSYEQYF	TGTGCCAGCAGTCGGGAGCTGTGGGGGAGCTCCTACGAGCAGTACTTC
TRBJ2-3	13	NA	TRBV6-5	NA	CASTRQGTDTQYF	TGTGCCAGCACCAGACAGGGCACAGATACGCAGTATTTT
TRBJ2-7	14	NA	TRBV5-4	NA	CASSADGRDYEQYF	TGTGCCAGCAGCGCGGATGGGCGGGACTACGAGCAGTACTTC
TRBJ2-7	15	NA	TRBV7-8	TRBD1	CASSLETGTGYEQYF	TGTGCCAGCAGCTTAGAAACCGGGACAGGGTACGAGCAGTACTTC
TRBJ2-4	18	NA	TRBV30	TRBD2	CAWKMGTSKYRGKNIQYF	TGTGCCTGGAAAATGGGGACTAGCAAGTACAGAGGCAAAAACATTCAGTACTTC
TRBJ2-1	14	NA	TRBV5-4	TRBD2	CASSDRIAGTEQFF	TGTGCCAGCAGCGACCGGATAGCGGGAACGGAGCAGTTCTTC
TRBJ2-6	17	NA	TRBV5-4	TRBD1	CASSYDRGSAGANVLTF	TGTGCCAGCAGCTACGACAGGGGGTCAGCGGGGGCCAACGTCCTGACTTTC
TRBJ2-3	12	NA	TRBV2	NA	CASSEQGGTQYF	TGTGCCAGCAGTGAACAGGGAGGTACGCAGTATTTT
TRBJ2-1	14	NA	TRBV27	NA	CASSSYQWRDEQFF	TGTGCCAGCAGTTCTTACCAGTGGAGGGATGAGCAGTTCTTC
TRBJ2-5	17	once	TRBV5-4	TRBD2	CASPEWVAGGPGETQYF	TGTGCCAGCCCGGAGTGGGTAGCGGGAGGGCCCGGGGAGACCCAGTACTTC
TRBJ2-5	18	NA	TRBV11-2	TRBD2	CASSLAGTSGSLWETQYF	TGTGCCAGCAGCTTAGCAGGGACTAGCGGGAGTCTATGGGAGACCCAGTACTTC
TRBJ1-1	15	NA	TRBV5-8	TRBD1	CASSIGQGAWTEAFF	TGTGCCAGCAGCATAGGACAGGGGGCGTGGACTGAAGCTTTCTTT
TRBJ2-1	14	NA	TRBV11-1	TRBD2	CASSRGTSRNEQFF	TGTGCCAGCAGCCGGGGGACTAGCAGGAATGAGCAGTTCTTC
TRBJ2-3	17	NA	TRBV7-2	TRBD2	CASSLAIAGTGADTQYF	TGTGCCAGCAGCTTGGCGATAGCGGGAACTGGCGCAGATACGCAGTATTTT
TRBJ2-1	16	NA	TRBV30	NA	CAWSLDLGAAYNEQFF	TGTGCCTGGAGTTTGGATCTTGGGGCGGCGTACAATGAGCAGTTCTTC